The source of this T cell receptor beta chain is a study of T cell clonality in common variable immunodeficiency. The V and J ends lost 4 bases and 0 bases, in that order; junction bases with no gene match: 10. The CDR3 extends over 17 amino acids. CDR1 is KGHSH, CDR2 LQKENI, per germline. TCRdb's copy holds only in-frame clones and misses some; the assay was immunoSEQ multiplex PCR. This repertoire holds approximately 60,000 clones, and none appear only once. This clone was picked up many times. Read sequence stops 3 residues before the CDR3 end, and the germline J gene provides the missing end. Sequenced: peripheral blood mononuclear cells. The V gene is TRBV18, the J gene TRBJ1-1; 8 bases fit TRBD1. The TCR sequence derives from a person aged 18 to 70 in good health. The covered CDR3 bases are TGTGCCAGCTCACTCCAGGGGGCTCCGGTCCTGAACACTGAA. It encodes CASSLQGAPVLNTE. The CDR3, in full, reads CASSLQGAPVLNTEAFF.